Below are 18 T cell receptor beta chains sequenced from a single sample in a study of patients and donors after allogeneic stem cell transplantation. TCRdb re-called the RT-PCR reads through MiXCR, storing one row per CDR3 protein. The sample shows roughly 250,000 distinct CDR3 sequences, approximately 14% of them seen only once. Sample: blood, either unsorted or a sorted T cell fraction (not recorded which). Source of these receptors: a human donor who was either an allogeneic HSCT recipient or a stem cell or donor lymphocyte infusion donor (not recorded which). It is not recorded whose cells these are; they may come from a transplant donor.

This clonotype was recorded a few times. The V gene is TRBV7-3, the J gene TRBJ1-1; D may be TRBD1 (5 bases). V was pared by 6 bases and J by 1 base, with 12 bases between. The CDR3 loop spans 14 amino acids. Germline CDR1 is SGHTA and CDR2 is FQGTGA. In DNA, the CDR3 is TGTGCCAGCAGTCGAATGGGGCCGAACACTGAAGCTTTCTTT. This gives the protein CASSRMGPNTEAFF.

This clonotype showed up just a few times. This sequence joins TRBV3-1 and TRBJ1-5; D is ambiguous. CDR3 size: 15 residues. The germline V gene encodes CDR1 LGHDT and CDR2 YNNKEL (reference sequence). V was cut by 1 base and J by 0 bases, with 7 bases left in between. The CDR3 here is CASSQVPNSNQPQHF. The CDR3 nucleotides read TGTGCCAGCAGCCAAGTCCCAAATAGCAATCAGCCCCAGCATTTT.

The V and J genes are TRBV5-1 and TRBJ2-2; D unresolved. The CDR3 has 13 residues. Trimming removed 1 base at V and 8 bases at J, with 9 bases between. CDR1 and CDR2 from the germline V gene are SGHRS and YFSETQ. The CDR3 protein is CASSLKGGGELFF. In DNA, the CDR3 is TGCGCCAGCAGCTTGAAAGGTGGAGGGGAGCTGTTTTTT.

The J gene is TRBJ2-5, the V gene TRBV7-2; TRBD2 agrees at 11 bases. Trimming cost V 1 base and J 5 bases; bases outside gene matches: 6. CDR3 length equals 16 residues. Germline CDR1 and CDR2: SGHTA and FQGNSA. The CDR3: CASSLGASGGFETQYF. CDR3 in DNA: TGTGCCAGCAGCTTAGGGGCTAGCGGGGGGTTTGAGACCCAGTACTTC.

V gene TRBV20-1 combines with J gene TRBJ1-1; 11 nucleotides align to TRBD1. Germline CDR1 and CDR2: DFQATT and SNEGSKA (reference sequence). With 7 bases clipped from V and 4 bases from J, the junction kept 8 bases outside the gene matches. CDR3 length: 14 residues. The CDR3 loop is CSEPGQGGSTEAFF. The CDR3, as DNA: TGCAGTGAACCGGGACAGGGGGGGTCCACTGAAGCTTTCTTT.

This chain connects TRBV24-1 to TRBJ2-7; D uncertain. The length of the CDR3 is 14 residues. With 0 bases removed from V and 2 bases from J, the gap between germline ends came to 7 bases. In germline, CDR1 is KGHDR, CDR2 SFDVKD. The CDR3 reads CATSDLQPPYEQYF. The CDR3 coding sequence is TGTGCCACCAGTGATTTGCAACCCCCCTACGAGCAGTACTTC.

There are many counts of this clonotype. The gene calls are TRBV2 and TRBJ2-3; the D is unclear. V was trimmed by 2 bases and J by 4 bases, leaving 13 bases between them. The CDR3 has 15 amino acids. The germline gives CDR1 SNHLY, CDR2 FYNNEI. CDR3 region: CASSEQEVQADTQYF. Written as DNA, the CDR3 is TGTGCCAGCAGTGAACAAGAGGTTCAGGCAGATACGCAGTATTTT.

The rearrangement joins TRBV2 to TRBJ1-2; D remains unclear. Deletions cut 8 bases from V and 7 bases from J, with 11 bases between. The germline gives CDR1 SNHLY, CDR2 FYNNEI. The CDR3 is 11 residues long. The CDR3 nucleotides read TGTGCCAGCTGGTCGGTGGGTGGCTACACCTTC. Protein sequence: CASWSVGGYTF.

There are many counts of this clonotype. The chain combines TRBV5-6 with TRBJ2-5; D gene uncertain. Per germline, CDR1 SGHDT and CDR2 YYEEEE. V gave up 2 bases and J gave up 1 base, with 9 bases separating them. The CDR3 loop spans 14 amino acids. Written as DNA, the CDR3 is TGTGCCAGCAGCTTCCTCACCACCCAAGAGACCCAGTACTTC. It translates to CASSFLTTQETQYF.

This clonotype was recorded a few times. The rearrangement links TRBV18 to TRBJ1-1; no definite D call. The CDR3 runs 12 residues. Looked up from germline, CDR1 is KGHSH and CDR2 is LQKENI. Trimming left V 5 bases short and J 7 bases short, with 11 bases between. In DNA, the CDR3 is TGTGCCAGCTCAACCGTTGAAGGTGAAGCTTTCTTT. The encoded protein is CASSTVEGEAFF.

The chain carries TRBV6-5 and TRBJ2-7, with D perhaps TRBD2 (6 bases). This CDR3 is built from 14 residues. With 4 bases removed from V and 7 bases from J, the gap between germline ends came to 17 bases. CDR1 and CDR2 (germline): MNHEY, SVGAGI. The CDR3 DNA follows: TGTGCCAGCAGTTCGGGACTGCCCTCCTCAGAGCAGTACTTC. As protein: CASSSGLPSSEQYF.

J is TRBJ2-2 and V is TRBV27; the D is unclear. The CDR3 runs to 12 residues. CDR1 and CDR2 (germline): MNHEY, SMNVEV (reference sequence). V was trimmed by 4 bases and J by 3 bases, leaving 3 bases between them. The CDR3 nucleotides read TGTGCCAGCAGTTCCCACACCGGGGAGCTGTTTTTT. Amino acid sequence: CASSSHTGELFF.

This CDR3 reads CASRRTGESGELFF. DNA of the CDR3: TGTGCCAGCAGGAGGACAGGGGAGTCCGGGGAGCTGTTTTTT. The genes are TRBV6-1 and TRBJ2-2; TRBD1 matches 9 bases. The CDR3 sequence is 14 residues long. Trimming removed 6 bases from V and 6 bases from J; junction bases left unmatched: 5. The V gene's germline CDR1 is MNHNS and CDR2 SASEGT.

This sequence joins TRBV5-5 and TRBJ1-1; perhaps TRBD1 as D (6 bases). Trimming took off 5 bases at V and 2 bases at J, with 13 bases between the two ends. Per germline, CDR1 SGHKS and CDR2 YYEKEE (reference sequence). The CDR3 has 14 amino acids. The CDR3 DNA is TGTGCCAGCAGTTACCGGACAGCAAACACTGAAGCTTTCTTT. Translated, it gives CASSYRTANTEAFF.

This chain joins TRBV20-1 and TRBJ2-5, with TRBD2 identical over 9 bases. The germline V gene has CDR1 DFQATT and CDR2 SNEGSKA (reference sequence). The CDR3 consists of 12 residues. J lost 4 bases, V lost 5 bases, and 2 bases had no gene match. The CDR3 DNA is TGCAGTGCTGGTAGCGGGAGAGAGACCCAGTACTTC. Its protein is CSAGSGRETQYF.

This clonotype showed up just a few times. The chain recombines TRBV30 with TRBJ1-2, with D possibly TRBD1 on 6 matching bases. V was trimmed by 7 bases and J by 7 bases, leaving 10 bases between them. Germline lookup yields CDR1 GTSNPN and CDR2 SVGIG (reference sequence). The CDR3 is 10 residues long. CDR3 nucleotides: TGTGCCTTAACAGGGTTTGGCTACACCTTC. Its translation is CALTGFGYTF.

The gene calls are TRBV7-3 and TRBJ2-1; 8 bases line up with TRBD2. This CDR3 is built from 14 residues. J lost 7 bases, V lost 5 bases, and 7 bases had no gene match. Germline CDR1 reads SGHTA; CDR2 reads FQGTGA. CDR3 nucleotides: TGTGCCAGCAGCATTAGCGGGACGGAGAATGAGCAGTTCTTC. Translated, it gives CASSISGTENEQFF.

This clonotype has a handful of counts. The chain is built from TRBV24-1 and TRBJ2-7; 11 nucleotides align to TRBD2. After removal of 2 bases from V and 2 bases from J, the junction contained 7 bases not matched to a gene. Germline V gives CDR1 KGHDR, CDR2 SFDVKD. This CDR3 comprises 17 residues. The CDR3 loop reads CATSDSTGTSGTYEQYF. The CDR3 DNA follows: TGTGCCACCAGTGATTCCACCGGGACTAGCGGAACCTACGAGCAGTACTTC.